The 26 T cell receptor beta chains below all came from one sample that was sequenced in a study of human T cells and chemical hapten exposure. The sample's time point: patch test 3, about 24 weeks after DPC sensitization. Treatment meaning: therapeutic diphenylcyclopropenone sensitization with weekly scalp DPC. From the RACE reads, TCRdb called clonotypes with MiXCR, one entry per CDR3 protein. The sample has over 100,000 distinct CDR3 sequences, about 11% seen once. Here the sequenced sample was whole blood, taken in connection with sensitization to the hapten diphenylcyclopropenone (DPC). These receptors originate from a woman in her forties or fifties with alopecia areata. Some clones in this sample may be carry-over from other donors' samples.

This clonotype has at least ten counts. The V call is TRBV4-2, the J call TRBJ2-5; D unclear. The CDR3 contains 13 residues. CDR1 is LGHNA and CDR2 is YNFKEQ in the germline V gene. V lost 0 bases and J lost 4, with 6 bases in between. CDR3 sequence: CASSQETVETQYF. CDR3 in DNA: TGTGCCAGCAGCCAAGAGACGGTAGAGACCCAGTACTTC.

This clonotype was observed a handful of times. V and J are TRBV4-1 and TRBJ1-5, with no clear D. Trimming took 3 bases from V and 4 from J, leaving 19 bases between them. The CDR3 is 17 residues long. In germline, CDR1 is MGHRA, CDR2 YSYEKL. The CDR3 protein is CASSQGLRGRANQPQHF. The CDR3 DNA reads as TGCGCCAGCAGCCAGGGTTTAAGAGGGAGGGCGAATCAGCCCCAGCATTTT.

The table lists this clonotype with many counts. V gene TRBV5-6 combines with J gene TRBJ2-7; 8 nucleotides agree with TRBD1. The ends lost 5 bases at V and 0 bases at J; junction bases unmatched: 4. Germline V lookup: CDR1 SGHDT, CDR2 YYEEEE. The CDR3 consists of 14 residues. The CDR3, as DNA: TGTGCCAGCAGTTCCGGGACAGGCTCCTACGAGCAGTACTTC. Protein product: CASSSGTGSYEQYF.

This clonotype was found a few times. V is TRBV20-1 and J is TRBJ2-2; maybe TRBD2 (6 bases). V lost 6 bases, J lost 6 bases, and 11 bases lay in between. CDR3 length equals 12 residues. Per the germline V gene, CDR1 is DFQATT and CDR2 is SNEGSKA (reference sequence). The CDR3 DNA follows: TGCAGTGCCGGGACTTTGTCCGGGGAGCTGTTTTTT. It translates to CSAGTLSGELFF.

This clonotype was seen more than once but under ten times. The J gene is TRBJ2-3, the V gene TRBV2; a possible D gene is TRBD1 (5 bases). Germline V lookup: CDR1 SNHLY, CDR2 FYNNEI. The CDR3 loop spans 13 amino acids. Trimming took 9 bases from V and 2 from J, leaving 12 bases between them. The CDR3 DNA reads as TGTGCCAGGACGACAGATTCCACAGATACGCAGTATTTT. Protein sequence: CARTTDSTDTQYF.

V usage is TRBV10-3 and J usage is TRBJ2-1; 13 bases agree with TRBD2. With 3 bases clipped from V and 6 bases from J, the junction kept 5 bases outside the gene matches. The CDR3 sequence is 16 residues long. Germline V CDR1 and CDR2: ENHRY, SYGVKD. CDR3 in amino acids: CAISDPTSGGANEQFF. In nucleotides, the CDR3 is TGTGCCATCAGTGACCCCACTAGCGGGGGGGCCAATGAGCAGTTCTTC.

DNA of the CDR3: TGTGCCAGCAGCAGGGGACAGTTGAACACTGAAGCTTTCTTT. Translation gives CASSRGQLNTEAFF. This chain links TRBV9 with TRBJ1-1, with 7 positions matching TRBD1. Per germline, CDR1 SGDLS and CDR2 YYNGEE. The CDR3 spans 14 residues. With V trimmed by 4 bases and J by 0 bases, 3 bases remained unmatched.

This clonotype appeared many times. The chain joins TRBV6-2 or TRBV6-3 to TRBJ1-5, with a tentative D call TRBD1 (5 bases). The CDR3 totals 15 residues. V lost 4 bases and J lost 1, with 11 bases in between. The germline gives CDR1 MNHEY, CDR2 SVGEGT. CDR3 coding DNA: TGTGCCAGCAGTTTTCAGGGTAACAGCAATCAGCCCCAGCATTTT. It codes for CASSFQGNSNQPQHF.

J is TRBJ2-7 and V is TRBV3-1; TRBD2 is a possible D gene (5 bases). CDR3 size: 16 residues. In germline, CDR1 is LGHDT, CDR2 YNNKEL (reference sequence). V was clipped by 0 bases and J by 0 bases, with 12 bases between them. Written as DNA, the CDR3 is TGTGCCAGCAGCCAAGATTCGCGGGTCAGCTCCTACGAGCAGTACTTC. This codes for CASSQDSRVSSYEQYF.

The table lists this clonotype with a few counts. The CDR3 DNA is TGTGCCAGCAGCGCCAACTCGAGGACTAGCGGTCTCTACGAGCAGTACTTC. Protein product: CASSANSRTSGLYEQYF. The gene calls are TRBV9 and TRBJ2-7; 10 positions agree with TRBD2. Germline trimming cut 3 bases from V and 3 bases from J; bases unmatched to any gene: 12. CDR3 size: 17 residues. Germline loops: CDR1 SGDLS, CDR2 YYNGEE.

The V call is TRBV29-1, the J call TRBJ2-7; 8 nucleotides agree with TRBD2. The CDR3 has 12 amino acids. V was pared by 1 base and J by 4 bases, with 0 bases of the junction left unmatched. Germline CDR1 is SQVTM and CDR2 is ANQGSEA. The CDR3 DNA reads TGCAGCGTTGAAGCGGGAGGGTACGAGCAGTACTTC. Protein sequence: CSVEAGGYEQYF.

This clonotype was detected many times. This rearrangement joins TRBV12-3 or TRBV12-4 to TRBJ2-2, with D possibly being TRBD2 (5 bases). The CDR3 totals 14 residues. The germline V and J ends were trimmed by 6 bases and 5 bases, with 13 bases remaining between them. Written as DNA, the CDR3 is TGTGCCAGCAGCCGCGGACGGGAAACCGGGGAGCTGTTTTTT. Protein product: CASSRGRETGELFF.

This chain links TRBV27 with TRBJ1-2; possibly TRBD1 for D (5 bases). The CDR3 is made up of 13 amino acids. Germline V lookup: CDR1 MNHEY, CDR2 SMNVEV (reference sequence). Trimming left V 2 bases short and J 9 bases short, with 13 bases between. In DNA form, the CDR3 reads TGTGCCAGCAGTTTAGGGGGGTCTGGGAGCTACACCTTC. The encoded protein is CASSLGGSGSYTF.

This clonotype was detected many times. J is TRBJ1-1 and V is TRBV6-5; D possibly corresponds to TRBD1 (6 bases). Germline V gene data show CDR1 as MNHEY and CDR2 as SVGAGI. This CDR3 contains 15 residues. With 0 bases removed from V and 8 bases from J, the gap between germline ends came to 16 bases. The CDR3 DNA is TGTGCCAGCAGTTACTCGAATACAGGGAGAAGCGAAGCTTTCTTT. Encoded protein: CASSYSNTGRSEAFF.

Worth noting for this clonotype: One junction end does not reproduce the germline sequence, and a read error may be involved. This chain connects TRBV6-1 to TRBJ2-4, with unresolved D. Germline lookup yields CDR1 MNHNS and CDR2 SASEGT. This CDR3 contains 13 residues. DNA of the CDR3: TGTGCCAGCAGTGTAGTAGCCAAAAACATTCGGTACTTC. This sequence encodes CASSVVAKNIRYF.

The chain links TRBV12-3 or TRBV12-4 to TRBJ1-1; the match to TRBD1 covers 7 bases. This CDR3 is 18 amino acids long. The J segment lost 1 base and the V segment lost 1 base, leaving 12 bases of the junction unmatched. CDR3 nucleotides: TGTGCCAGCAGTTTAGTCCTACTACAGGGGAAAGGGAACACTGAAGCTTTCTTT. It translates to CASSLVLLQGKGNTEAFF.

The DNA for the CDR3 is TGTGCCAGCAGCCCTGGCGAGCGGCCCGCAGATACGCAGTATTTT. As protein: CASSPGERPADTQYF. J is TRBJ2-3 and V is TRBV7-2; possible D gene TRBD2, 5 bases. CDR3 length equals 15 residues. The germline V gene encodes CDR1 SGHTA and CDR2 FQGNSA. Between the trimmed V and J ends, which lost 5 bases and 4 bases, there was a span of 16 bases.

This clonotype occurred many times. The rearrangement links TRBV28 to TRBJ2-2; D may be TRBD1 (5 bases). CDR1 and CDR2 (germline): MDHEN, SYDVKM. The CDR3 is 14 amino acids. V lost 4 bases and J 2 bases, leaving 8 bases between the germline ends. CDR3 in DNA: TGTGCCAGCAGTTCAGGGCTAAACACCGGGGAGCTGTTTTTT. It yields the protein CASSSGLNTGELFF. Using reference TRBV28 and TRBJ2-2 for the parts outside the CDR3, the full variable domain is DVKVTQSSRYLVKRTGEKVFLECVQDMDHENMFWYRQDPGLGLRLIYFSYDVKMKEKGDIPEGYSVSREKKERFSLILESASTNQTSMYLCASSSGLNTGELFFGEGSRLTVL.

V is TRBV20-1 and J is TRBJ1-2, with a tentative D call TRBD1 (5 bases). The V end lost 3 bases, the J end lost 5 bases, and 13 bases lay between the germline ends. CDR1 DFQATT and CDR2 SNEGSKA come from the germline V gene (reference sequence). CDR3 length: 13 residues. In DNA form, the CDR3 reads TGCAGTGCTAGTGAGGGACTTGGGTATGGCTACACCTTC. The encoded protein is CSASEGLGYGYTF.

The DNA of the CDR3 is TGTGCCAGCAGTTTCGGGACAGGGCAGGCAAAACTGTTTTTT. It is translated as CASSFGTGQAKLFF. The chain recombines TRBV27 with TRBJ1-4; 9 nucleotides match TRBD1. Germline V gene data show CDR1 as MNHEY and CDR2 as SMNVEV (reference sequence). V shed 3 bases, J shed 10 bases, and the junction held 6 bases outside the gene matches. The length of the CDR3 is 14 residues.

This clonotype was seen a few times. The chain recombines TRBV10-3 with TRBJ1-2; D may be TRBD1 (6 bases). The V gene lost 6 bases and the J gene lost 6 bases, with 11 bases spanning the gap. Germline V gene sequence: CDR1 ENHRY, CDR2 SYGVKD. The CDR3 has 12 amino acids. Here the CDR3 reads CAIRDSSDGYTF. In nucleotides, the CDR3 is TGTGCCATCAGGGACAGCTCGGATGGCTACACCTTC.

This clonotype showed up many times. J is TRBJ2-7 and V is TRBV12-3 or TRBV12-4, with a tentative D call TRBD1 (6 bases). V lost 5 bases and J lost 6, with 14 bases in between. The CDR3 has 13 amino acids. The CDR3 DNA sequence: TGTGCCAGCAGTCCCGGGACATTTTCCGAGCAGTACTTC. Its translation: CASSPGTFSEQYF.

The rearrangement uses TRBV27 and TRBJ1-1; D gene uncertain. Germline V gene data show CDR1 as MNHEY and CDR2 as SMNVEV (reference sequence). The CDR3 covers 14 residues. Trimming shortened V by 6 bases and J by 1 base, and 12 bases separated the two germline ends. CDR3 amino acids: CASRPGRTNTEAFF. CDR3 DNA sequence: TGTGCCAGCAGGCCAGGACGGACGAACACTGAAGCTTTCTTT.

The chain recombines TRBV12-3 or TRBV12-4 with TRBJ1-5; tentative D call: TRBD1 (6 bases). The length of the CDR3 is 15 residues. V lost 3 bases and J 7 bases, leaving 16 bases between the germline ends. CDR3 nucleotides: TGTGCCAGCAGTTTGGGGGCAGGCCGTCGGCAGCCCCAGCATTTT. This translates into CASSLGAGRRQPQHF.

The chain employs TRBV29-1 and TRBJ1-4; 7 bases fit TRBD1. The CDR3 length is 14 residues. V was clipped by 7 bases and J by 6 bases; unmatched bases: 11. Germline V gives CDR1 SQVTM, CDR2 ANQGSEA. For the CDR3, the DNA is TGCAGCGCTAAAAAGGGGGGGACAGATGAAAAACTGTTTTTT. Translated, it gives CSAKKGGTDEKLFF.

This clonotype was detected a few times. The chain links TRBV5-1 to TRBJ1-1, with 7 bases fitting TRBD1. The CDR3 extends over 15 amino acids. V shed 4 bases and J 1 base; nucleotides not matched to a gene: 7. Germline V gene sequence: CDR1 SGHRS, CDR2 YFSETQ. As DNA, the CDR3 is TGCGCCAGCAGCCCTGGACAGGTGACGAACACTGAAGCTTTCTTT. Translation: CASSPGQVTNTEAFF.